These 26 T cell receptor beta chains were sequenced from one sample in a study of Graves' ophthalmopathy and Graves' hyperthyroidism. Investigators amplified TCR beta CDR3 regions from RNA transcripts. First-round RT-PCR with HTBI primers preceded a second-round multiplex PCR. TCRdb independently ran MiXCR on the multiplex PCR reads; one entry per CDR3 protein. The sample carries fewer than 600,000 distinct CDR3 sequences, 13% to 15% recorded once. Sequencing was done on a sample of blood. The receptors originated from a woman younger than 45 with Graves' ophthalmopathy.

Many counts were recorded for this clonotype. V usage is TRBV30 and J usage is TRBJ1-2, with a possible D match to TRBD1 (5 bases). Per germline, CDR1 GTSNPN and CDR2 SVGIG (reference sequence). Trimming took 0 bases from V and 6 from J, leaving 11 bases between them. The CDR3 spans 13 residues. The CDR3 nucleotides are TGTGCCTGGAGTGTAAGGGAGGGGAATGGCTACACCTTC. This encodes CAWSVREGNGYTF.

J is TRBJ1-5 and V is TRBV20-1; TRBD1 aligns across 8 bases. Germline CDR1 is DFQATT and CDR2 is SNEGSKA (reference sequence). The CDR3 loop spans 19 amino acids. With V trimmed by 1 base and J by 1 base, 15 bases remained unmatched. DNA of the CDR3: TGCAGTGCTAGAGGCCCGTGGGACAGGCCGCGGGGAAGCAATCAGCCCCAGCATTTT. Translating gives CSARGPWDRPRGSNQPQHF.

The chain uses TRBV27 and TRBJ2-7; no clear D gene. CDR3 length equals 15 residues. The germline V gene encodes CDR1 MNHEY and CDR2 SMNVEV (reference sequence). Trimming left V 0 bases short and J 0 bases short, with 9 bases between. The CDR3 nucleotides read TGTGCCAGCAGTTTATCACATAAACTCTCCTACGAGCAGTACTTC. It translates to CASSLSHKLSYEQYF.

This clonotype has a count of ten or more. This may arise from a read error, as a much more abundant clone is one base away. The chain employs TRBV12-3 or TRBV12-4 and TRBJ2-5; D is ambiguous. This CDR3 region has 11 residues. V lost 8 bases and J 9 bases, leaving 13 bases between the germline ends. CDR3 in amino acids: CASRGGVAQYF. The CDR3 region has the DNA TGTGCCAGCCGAGGTGGAGTCGCCCAGTACTTC.

The table lists this clonotype with many counts. The chain has TRBV12-3 or TRBV12-4 and TRBJ1-5; D remains ambiguous. The CDR3 is 13 residues long. Trimming cost V 7 bases and J 0 bases, with 7 bases left between them. The DNA for the CDR3 is TGTGCCAGCACCCCGTATAGCAATCAGCCCCAGCATTTT. It yields the protein CASTPYSNQPQHF.

The genes are TRBV5-1 and TRBJ2-7, with 9 positions matching TRBD1. J lost 2 bases, V lost 4 bases, and 7 bases had no gene match. Looked up from germline, CDR1 is SGHRS and CDR2 is YFSETQ. The CDR3 extends over 15 amino acids. The CDR3 protein is CASSPGQGRTYEQYF. CDR3 DNA sequence: TGCGCCAGCAGCCCTGGACAGGGGCGAACCTACGAGCAGTACTTC. Variable domain in full (rest from reference TRBV5-1 and TRBJ2-7): KAGVTQTPRYLIKTRGQQVTLSCSPISGHRSVSWYQQTPGQGLQFLFEYFSETQRNKGNFPGRFSGRQFSNSRSEMNVSTLELGDSALYLCASSPGQGRTYEQYFGPGTRLTVT.

This clonotype has a handful of counts. Relative to the germline gene, one junction end is altered; a read error may explain this. The V gene is TRBV6-5, the J gene TRBJ2-4; D unclear. Germline values: CDR1 MNHEY, CDR2 SVGAGI. The CDR3 is 17 residues long. CDR3: CASSYSLPAGSKNIKYF. In nucleotides, the CDR3 is TGTGCCAGCAGTTACTCGCTCCCAGCCGGATCCAAAAACATTAAGTACTTC.

This clonotype has a count of ten or more. The chain has TRBV11-2 and TRBJ1-2, with D unclear. The germline V gene has CDR1 SGHAT and CDR2 FQNNGV. The CDR3 sequence is 14 residues long. The V and J ends lost 1 base and 7 bases respectively, with 13 bases between them. Here the CDR3 DNA reads TGTGCCAGCAGCTTAGCCCCCGACCAGAGTGGCTACACCTTC. The encoded protein is CASSLAPDQSGYTF.

This clonotype appeared many times. The V gene is TRBV6-5, the J gene TRBJ1-1, with D unclear. Germline V gene data show CDR1 as MNHEY and CDR2 as SVGAGI. This CDR3 is built from 13 residues. The ends were cut back, 3 bases at V and 8 bases at J, with 13 bases in the middle. The CDR3 is CASSYFDGSEAFF. The CDR3 bases are TGTGCCAGCAGTTATTTCGACGGCTCCGAAGCTTTCTTT.

The chain combines TRBV5-1 with TRBJ1-2; the D gene is possibly TRBD1 (6 bases). Trimming removed 0 bases at V and 8 bases at J, with 17 bases between. This CDR3 spans 15 amino acids. Per germline, CDR1 SGHRS and CDR2 YFSETQ. The CDR3 nucleotides are TGCGCCAGCAGCTTGGGTACAGGGCCCCTTCGGGGCTACACCTTC. It specifies CASSLGTGPLRGYTF.

This clonotype was detected many times. This chain joins TRBV12-3 or TRBV12-4 and TRBJ2-2; 11 bases match TRBD1. The CDR3 runs 15 residues. V shed 5 bases, J shed 8 bases, and the junction held 7 bases outside the gene matches. The CDR3 loop reads CASSTGQGARGELFF. In nucleotides, the CDR3 is TGTGCCAGCAGTACAGGACAGGGGGCGCGAGGGGAGCTGTTTTTT.

This clonotype was counted a few times. The chain links TRBV5-1 to TRBJ2-7; tentatively, D is TRBD1 or TRBD2 (5 bases each). The germline V and J ends were trimmed by 2 bases and 1 base, with 22 bases remaining between them. CDR1 and CDR2 (germline): SGHRS, YFSETQ. This CDR3 is 18 amino acids long. The CDR3 region is CASSLGPNNGARSYEQYF. CDR3 nucleotides: TGCGCCAGCAGCTTAGGGCCAAACAACGGGGCAAGGTCCTACGAGCAGTACTTC.

This clonotype has at least ten counts. The CDR3 DNA follows: TGTGCCAGCAGCCGGCGCGGACCTACTGGGGCCAACGTCCTGACTTTC. This translates into CASSRRGPTGANVLTF. The chain couples TRBV4-2 to TRBJ2-6; D not certain. Germline CDR1 LGHNA, CDR2 YNFKEQ. The CDR3 length is 16 residues. The V and J ends lost 4 bases and 2 bases respectively, with 12 bases between them.

The table lists this clonotype with a few counts. This sequence joins TRBV7-9 and TRBJ1-1; D call uncertain. Trimming took 1 base from V and 1 from J, leaving 7 bases between them. This CDR3 is built from 14 residues. Germline V gives CDR1 SEHNR, CDR2 FQNEAQ (reference sequence). This CDR3 reads CASSLVTGNTEAFF. In nucleotides, the CDR3 is TGTGCCAGCAGCTTAGTAACCGGGAACACTGAAGCTTTCTTT.

V usage is TRBV7-3 and J usage is TRBJ1-1, with D unresolved. This CDR3 has 14 amino acids. V shed 2 bases and J shed 4 bases, with 11 bases lying between them. Germline V gives CDR1 SGHTA, CDR2 FQGTGA. CDR3 nucleotides: TGTGCCAGCAGCTTAGGAGCGCCGGGCACTGAAGCTTTCTTT. Its protein is CASSLGAPGTEAFF.

J is TRBJ2-5 and V is TRBV19; D might be TRBD1 (6 bases). V was trimmed by 6 bases and J by 5 bases, leaving 16 bases between them. Germline lookup yields CDR1 LNHDA and CDR2 SQIVND (reference sequence). This CDR3 comprises 14 residues. CDR3: CASSSSQGYETQYF. CDR3 bases: TGTGCCAGTAGCTCATCACAGGGATACGAGACCCAGTACTTC. The full variable domain, in which reference TRBV19 and TRBJ2-5 provide the parts outside the CDR3, is DGGITQSPKYLFRKEGQNVTLSCEQNLNHDAMYWYRQDPGQGLRLIYYSQIVNDFQKGDIAEGYSVSREKKESFPLTVTSAQKNPTAFYLCASSSSQGYETQYFGPGTRLLVL.

This clonotype has ten or more counts. The chain links TRBV24-1 to TRBJ2-5, with TRBD2 matching over 11 bases. The CDR3 is made up of 15 amino acids. The germline V gene has CDR1 KGHDR and CDR2 SFDVKD. V shed 9 bases and J 2 bases; nucleotides not matched to a gene: 7. CDR3 coding DNA: TGTGCCACCGCCATAGCGGGAGGGAGTCAAGAGACCCAGTACTTC. Translated: CATAIAGGSQETQYF.

This clonotype appeared a few times. The rearrangement uses TRBV20-1 and TRBJ2-5; 11 bases map to TRBD2. There are 16 residues in the CDR3. Germline loops: CDR1 DFQATT, CDR2 SNEGSKA (reference sequence). After removal of 3 bases from V and 3 bases from J, the junction contained 9 bases not matched to a gene. The CDR3 reads CSASPRSGRAEETQYF. The CDR3 DNA is TGCAGTGCTAGTCCCCGTAGCGGGAGGGCCGAAGAGACCCAGTACTTC.

In its sample, this clonotype was seen a few times. A much larger clone differs from this one at a single base, so this may be a read error. The J gene is TRBJ1-1, the V gene TRBV29-1, with no clear D. From germline, CDR1 is SQVTM and CDR2 ANQGSEA. This CDR3 has 14 residues. CDR3 coding DNA: TGCATCGTTGCGTCGAGACTGTCGAACACTGAAGCTTTCTTT. It yields the protein CIVASRLSNTEAFF.

This clonotype was seen at least ten times. This chain joins TRBV19 and TRBJ2-6; D gene uncertain. Deletions cut 3 bases from V and 0 bases from J, with 9 bases between. The CDR3 runs 16 residues. Germline V gene sequence: CDR1 LNHDA, CDR2 SQIVND (reference sequence). CDR3 protein: CASSMIRSSGANVLTF. The CDR3 coding sequence is TGTGCCAGTAGTATGATTAGGAGCTCTGGGGCCAACGTCCTGACTTTC.

The table lists this clonotype with many counts. The chain couples TRBV6-1 to TRBJ1-1, with D unclear. Trimming pared 7 bases from V and 9 bases from J, leaving 24 bases between. The CDR3 length is 15 residues. Germline CDR1 is MNHNS and CDR2 is SASEGT. The CDR3 sequence: CASNKPLTGEGKAFF. The DNA for the CDR3 is TGTGCCAGCAATAAACCGCTCACCGGGGAAGGAAAAGCTTTCTTT.

This clonotype was detected ten times or more. The gene calls are TRBV6-5 and TRBJ1-1; no clear D gene. The V gene lost 6 bases and the J gene lost 8 bases, with 10 bases spanning the gap. Germline V gives CDR1 MNHEY, CDR2 SVGAGI. The CDR3 is 11 amino acids. CDR3 protein: CASRSKVEAFF. For the CDR3, the DNA is TGTGCCAGCAGGAGCAAGGTGGAAGCTTTCTTT.

This clonotype has a count of ten or more. J is TRBJ2-5 and V is TRBV6-1; tentatively, D is TRBD2 (6 bases). V lost 2 bases, J lost 5 bases, and 9 bases lay in between. CDR1 MNHNS and CDR2 SASEGT come from the germline V gene. The CDR3 spans 13 residues. The CDR3 nucleotides are TGTGCCAGCAGTGAAATTGGGGGGGAGACCCAGTACTTC. This translates into CASSEIGGETQYF.

This clonotype was detected ten times or more. The gene calls are TRBV19 and TRBJ1-2; 7 bases fit TRBD1. V gave up 1 base and J gave up 8 bases; unmatched junction bases: 7. Per the germline V gene, CDR1 is LNHDA and CDR2 is SQIVND (reference sequence). CDR3 length equals 14 residues. CDR3 nucleotides: TGTGCCAGTAGTATAGCTCCGACAGGGAGCGGCTACACCTTC. Its translation: CASSIAPTGSGYTF.

The genes are TRBV12-3 or TRBV12-4 and TRBJ2-5, with 8 bases matching TRBD1. This CDR3 is 16 amino acids long. V was clipped by 3 bases and J by 6 bases; unmatched bases: 12. The CDR3 bases are TGTGCCAGCAGTTTGTTAGGTTGGACAGGGAGAAAGACCCAGTACTTC. As protein: CASSLLGWTGRKTQYF.

This clonotype was seen many times. The V and J genes are TRBV6-1 and TRBJ1-2; D uncertain. The CDR3 spans 15 residues. The V and J ends lost 2 bases and 3 bases respectively, with 13 bases between them. Germline CDR1 reads MNHNS; CDR2 reads SASEGT. The CDR3 reads CASSEFTSGDYGYTF. The CDR3 DNA follows: TGTGCCAGCAGTGAATTCACCTCCGGGGACTATGGCTACACCTTC.